This is a list of T cell receptor beta chains from one sample in a study of blood T cell repertoires in COVID-19. TCRdb keeps only in-frame clones here, not all; method: immunoSEQ multiplex PCR. The top ten hold approximately 2% of the sample, which has 250,000 or so clones, approximately 85% seen once. The sequenced sample was PBMCs or T cells enriched from blood (not recorded which). These receptors all stem from a woman aged 45 to 65 who had recovered from COVID-19. The CDR3 runs from the conserved cysteine through the conserved F or W. A D gene is named only where the DNA matches it firmly. Only some rows state a clone size, as once, few, many or a class for expanded clones.

V	size	J	D	DNA	CDR3
TRBV25-1	NA	TRBJ1-1	NA	TGTGCCAGCAGTGAATACGGGAACCCCAAAGGGAACACTGAAGCTTTCTTT	CASSEYGNPKGNTEAFF
TRBV6-5	NA	TRBJ2-1	NA	TGTGCCAGCCACAGGGGGGGCAATGAGCAGTTCTTC	CASHRGGNEQFF
TRBV13	NA	TRBJ2-1	NA	TGTGCCAGCAGCTGGGATTCCGGGACAAACAATGAGCAGTTCTTC	CASSWDSGTNNEQFF
TRBV24-1	NA	TRBJ1-2	TRBD1	TGTGCCACCAGTGATGGACGGGGACAGGGGGCGGGTGGCTACACCTTC	CATSDGRGQGAGGYTF
TRBV27	few	TRBJ1-2	NA	TGTGCCAGCACCCTAAGAGGTGGATCGGGCTATGGCTACACCTTC	CASTLRGGSGYGYTF
TRBV28	NA	TRBJ1-2	NA	TGTGCCAGCAGTGATGACAGTTTCTCTAACTATGGCTACACCTTC	CASSDDSFSNYGYTF
TRBV9	NA	TRBJ1-1	TRBD1	TGTGCCAGCAGCGGGAGGGACAGGGATGAAGCTTTCTTT	CASSGRDRDEAFF
TRBV14	NA	TRBJ2-1	NA	TGTGCCAGCGGGGGAGGTGAGCAGTTCTTC	CASGGGEQFF
TRBV13	NA	TRBJ2-7	NA	TGTGCCAGCAGCTCGGAGCGCGGATACGAGCAGTACTTC	CASSSERGYEQYF
TRBV6-6	NA	TRBJ1-2	NA	TGTGCCACCCAGCTGGAAGGGAGCAAAAACTATGGCTACACCTTC	CATQLEGSKNYGYTF
TRBV5-1	NA	TRBJ1-6	NA	TGCGCCAGCGCCCCGGGAGGGTTAAATAATTCACCCCTCCACTTT	CASAPGGLNNSPLHF
TRBV18	NA	TRBJ2-4	TRBD2	TGTGCCAGCTCACCACCGGCTAGCGGGAGAATACGGAACATTCAGTACTTC	CASSPPASGRIRNIQYF
TRBV2	few	TRBJ1-4	NA	TGTGCCAGCAGCGGAACTGGGGGCAAACTGTTTTTT	CASSGTGGKLFF
TRBV5-1	few	TRBJ1-2	NA	TGCGCCAGCAGCGTGAGTCAGGGGTATGGCTACACCTTC	CASSVSQGYGYTF
TRBV27	few	TRBJ1-1	TRBD1	TGTGCCAGCAGTTTAGACAGGGGATGGACTGAAGCTTTCTTT	CASSLDRGWTEAFF
TRBV7-2	once	TRBJ2-1	NA	TGTGCCAGCAGCTTTACGGGTGGAGGATACAATGAGCAGTTCTTC	CASSFTGGGYNEQFF
TRBV12-3/TRBV12-4	few	TRBJ1-1	TRBD1	TGTGCCAGCAGCAAAGACAGGGGCACTGAAGCTTTCTTT	CASSKDRGTEAFF
TRBV28	NA	TRBJ2-5	TRBD2	TGTGCCAGCAGTTCGGCGGCGGGGGGCCAGGAGACCCAGTACTTC	CASSSAAGGQETQYF
TRBV25-1	NA	TRBJ1-1	TRBD1	TGTGCCAGCAGAAGACAGGGGGGAACTGAAGCTTTCTTT	CASRRQGGTEAFF
TRBV3-1/TRBV3-2	NA	TRBJ1-6	TRBD1	TGTGCCAGCAGCCAAGGAGGGGGACAGGGGTATTCACCCCTCCACTTT	CASSQGGGQGYSPLHF
TRBV29-1	NA	TRBJ2-5	NA	TGCAGCGTTGGATTCGGGGTCCAAGAGACCCAGTACTTC	CSVGFGVQETQYF
TRBV5-1	once	TRBJ2-7	NA	TGCGCCAGCAGTCAACAGGGTTTGGACCTCGAGCAGTACTTC	CASSQQGLDLEQYF
TRBV6-5	NA	TRBJ2-7	NA	TGTGCCACCTTATACTCCTACGAGCAGTACTTC	CATLYSYEQYF
TRBV6-1	NA	TRBJ2-1	NA	TGTGCCAGCAGTGAAAGTCCAGGATCCTACAATGAGCAGTTCTTC	CASSESPGSYNEQFF
TRBV5-4	NA	TRBJ1-4	NA	TGTGCCAGCAGCTTGGACCAGGGGTGGGATGAAAAACTGTTTTTT	CASSLDQGWDEKLFF
TRBV7-9	NA	TRBJ2-1	NA	TGTGCCAGCAGCTTAGGGGGCCTGCTAGGCCTAATCTATGAGCAGTTCTTC	CASSLGGLLGLIYEQFF
TRBV11-1	NA	TRBJ2-2	NA	TGTGCCAGCAGCCTAAGCCCCGGGGAGCTGTTTTTT	CASSLSPGELFF
TRBV21-1	NA	TRBJ2-1	NA	TGTGCCAGCAGCAAATGCGCGAAGTTATCCTACAATGAGCAGTTCTTC	CASSKCAKLSYNEQFF
TRBV6-5	once	TRBJ1-2	TRBD1	TGTGCCAGCAGCCCGGGACAGGGATTCTATGGCTACACCTTC	CASSPGQGFYGYTF
TRBV19	NA	TRBJ1-5	NA	TGTGCCAGTAGTATAGGGGAGCGAGGAAATCAGCCCCAGCATTTT	CASSIGERGNQPQHF
TRBV28	NA	TRBJ2-1	NA	TGTGCCAGCAGCTTACTTGGACAGATCTACAATGAGCAGTTCTTC	CASSLLGQIYNEQFF
TRBV7-2	NA	TRBJ2-7	TRBD1	TGTGCCAGCAGCCAGGGGACAGGGGCGTTACAGCAGTACTTC	CASSQGTGALQQYF
TRBV7-9	NA	TRBJ1-1	NA	TGTGCCAGCAGCTTAAGCCAGGGAAGGGCTGAAGCTTTCTTT	CASSLSQGRAEAFF
TRBV7-3	NA	TRBJ2-3	NA	TGTGCCAGCAGCTTAGGGGCTAGCGGCTCAGGGGCAGATACGCAGTATTTT	CASSLGASGSGADTQYF
TRBV5-1	NA	TRBJ2-1	TRBD2	TGCGCCAGCAGCTTGGGAACTAAGCGGGAAGAGTTCTTC	CASSLGTKREEFF
TRBV28	NA	TRBJ2-2	TRBD1	TGTGCCAGCAGCTTCTGGTTGACAGGGGACACCGGGGAGCTGTTTTTT	CASSFWLTGDTGELFF
TRBV15	NA	TRBJ2-7	TRBD2	TGTGCCACCAGCAGAGATAGCGGGAGATCTTACGAGCAGTACTTC	CATSRDSGRSYEQYF
TRBV2	NA	TRBJ1-5	NA	TGTGCCAGCAGTGAAGCGCCCAGGGGAAGCAATCAGCCCCAGCATTTT	CASSEAPRGSNQPQHF
TRBV27	once	TRBJ2-1	TRBD2	TGTGCCAGCAGTTTCTTAGGTCTAGGGACTAGCGAAAATGAGCAGTTCTTC	CASSFLGLGTSENEQFF
TRBV30	NA	TRBJ2-6	TRBD1	TGTGCCTGGATAGGGGGACAGACGAGCTCTGGGGCCAACGTCCTGACTTTC	CAWIGGQTSSGANVLTF
TRBV18	NA	TRBJ1-5	NA	TGTGCCAGCTCACCGCAGGGGAATAGCAATCAGCCCCAGCATTTT	CASSPQGNSNQPQHF
TRBV29-1	NA	TRBJ2-7	NA	TGCAGCGTTCCTTACCGGGACACGGCACCCTACGAGCAGTACTTC	CSVPYRDTAPYEQYF
TRBV5-1	NA	TRBJ2-5	TRBD1	TGCGCCAGCAGAAGACAGGGGAAGGAGACCCAGTACTTC	CASRRQGKETQYF
TRBV28	NA	TRBJ1-5	NA	TGTGCCAGCAGCAAGGGGGGGGCCCATCAGCCCCAGCATTTT	CASSKGGAHQPQHF
TRBV27	NA	TRBJ2-5	NA	TGTGCCAGCAGCAAGGAGTTCGGGGGGCGTGCGGGGATACAAGAGACCCAGTACTTC	CASSKEFGGRAGIQETQYF
TRBV28	NA	TRBJ1-1	NA	TGTGCCAGCAGTTTAGGACTTGCCTCGAACACTGAAGCTTTCTTT	CASSLGLASNTEAFF
TRBV2	NA	TRBJ2-1	TRBD2	TGTGCCAGCAGTGAGTCAAATAAGGGGAGCGGGATCTTC	CASSESNKGSGIF
TRBV6-5	once	TRBJ1-5	NA	TGTGCCAGCGAGGGTTACGGCAATCAGCCCCAGCATTTT	CASEGYGNQPQHF
TRBV7-2	NA	TRBJ1-4	NA	TGTGCCAGCAGCTTAAGAGGGCGGGCTGAAAAACTGTTTTTT	CASSLRGRAEKLFF
TRBV29-1	NA	TRBJ1-2	TRBD1	TGCAGCGTTCTGGACCCTGACAGGGACTATGGCTACACCTTC	CSVLDPDRDYGYTF
TRBV28	few	TRBJ1-6	NA	TGTGCCAGCAGTCTAACAGGGCTAGGTAATTCACCCCTCCACTTT	CASSLTGLGNSPLHF
TRBV3-1/TRBV3-2	once	TRBJ1-1	TRBD1	TGTGCCAGCAGCCAACGACAGGGTATCGGTGAAGCTTTCTTT	CASSQRQGIGEAFF
TRBV6-5	NA	TRBJ1-1	TRBD1	TGTGCCAGCAGACAACAGGGGGGCACTGAAGCTTTCTTT	CASRQQGGTEAFF